The present entry profiles one T cell receptor beta chain with its context. This sample was taken from a study of control samples from healthy donors and cancer patients. Generated by immunoSEQ multiplex PCR, the TCRdb table keeps only in-frame clones and is missing some. The sample lists about 160,000 clones, roughly 94% seen once, with less than 15% in the top ten. Germline CDR1 MNHEY, CDR2 SVGAGI. Trimming took 6 bases from V and 5 from J, leaving 11 bases between them. This CDR3 spans 13 amino acids. The J gene is TRBJ1-5, the V gene TRBV6-5; no definite D call. The sequencing input was PBMCs. This sequence was found in a man aged 60 to 69 with colorectal cancer. The CDR3: CASSVGSYQPQHF. CDR3 DNA sequence: TGTGCCAGCAGCGTGGGGAGCTATCAGCCCCAGCATTTT.